This entry is about one TCR beta chain. This entry belongs to a study of blood T cell repertoires in COVID-19. The wider study: Specimens from acute and convalescent COVID-19 originated in the United States, Italy and Spain. In each case, the material was cDNA or gDNA derived from T cells, B-cell-depleted T cells, or PBMCs.

In the authors' methods: Amplification of reference gene primers was used by the study to estimate nucleated cell counts. Measured with immunoSEQ multiplex PCR; TCRdb has only the in-frame clones, and not every one. The V and J calls and clone size were taken over from that table, and D and trimming were inferred from the DNA. The sample carries about 330,000 clones, 80% to 90% recorded once. This CDR3 has 17 residues. Germline CDR1 and CDR2: WNHNN and SYGVQD (reference sequence). The V end lost 4 bases, the J end lost 2 bases, and 18 bases lay between the germline ends. V is TRBV10-1 and J is TRBJ1-3; D uncertain. The source is a man aged 18-30 years who had recovered from COVID-19. Material: peripheral blood. The CDR3 spells CASSGKSLRPTGNTIYF. CDR3 DNA: TGCGCCAGCAGTGGTAAGTCGTTGAGGCCTACTGGAAACACCATATATTTT.